The 21 T cell receptor beta chains presented below share a single source sample, sequenced in a study of blood T cell repertoires in COVID-19. Method: immunoSEQ multiplex PCR; TCRdb's copy keeps in-frame clones and lacks some. The sample lists 70,000 or so clones, more than 75% occurring once. The material sequenced was peripheral blood. The receptors derive from a woman aged 18-30 years with acute or convalescent COVID-19.

V gene TRBV30 combines with J gene TRBJ1-5; TRBD1 aligns across 11 bases. This CDR3 region has 17 residues. The germline gives CDR1 GTSNPN, CDR2 SVGIG (reference sequence). The V segment lost 5 bases and the J segment 2 bases; nucleotides outside the gene matches: 11. The chain's CDR3 is CAWSGTGGSSGNQPQHF. CDR3 coding DNA: TGTGCCTGGTCGGGGACAGGGGGATCTTCTGGCAATCAGCCCCAGCATTTT.

This clone has only a few counts. This chain joins TRBV28 and TRBJ2-3; D is perhaps TRBD2 (7 bases). Germline assignment: CDR1 MDHEN and CDR2 SYDVKM. The CDR3 contains 14 residues. V was shortened by 11 bases and J by 4 bases, with 19 bases between the two germline ends. The CDR3 loop is CARGGGGRADTQYF. The CDR3 coding sequence is TGTGCCCGGGGTGGGGGGGGGCGGGCAGATACGCAGTATTTT. The full variable domain, rest sourced from reference TRBV28 and TRBJ2-3, is DVKVTQSSRYLVKRTGEKVFLECVQDMDHENMFWYRQDPGLGLRLIYFSYDVKMKEKGDIPEGYSVSREKKERFSLILESASTNQTSMYLCARGGGGRADTQYFGPGTRLTVL.

The rearrangement joins TRBV6-1 to TRBJ2-1; the D gene is possibly TRBD1 (6 bases). V was trimmed by 2 bases and J by 3 bases, leaving 17 bases between them. CDR1 and CDR2 from the germline V gene are MNHNS and SASEGT. This CDR3 contains 17 residues. CDR3 loop: CASSEPPGQRYYNEQFF. The CDR3 nucleotides read TGTGCCAGCAGTGAACCACCAGGACAGAGATACTACAATGAGCAGTTCTTC.

The rearrangement links TRBV2 to TRBJ2-1, with D perhaps matching TRBD2 (5 bases). Germline values: CDR1 SNHLY, CDR2 FYNNEI. V lost 6 bases, J lost 3 bases, and 15 bases lay in between. This CDR3 is built from 15 residues. CDR3 sequence: CASRAKRVNYNEQFF. The DNA for the CDR3 is TGTGCCAGCAGGGCCAAGAGGGTTAACTACAATGAGCAGTTCTTC.

This rearrangement joins TRBV28 to TRBJ2-7; 10 bases line up with TRBD1. The V segment lost 5 bases and the J segment 3 bases; nucleotides outside the gene matches: 7. Germline V gene sequence: CDR1 MDHEN, CDR2 SYDVKM. This CDR3 spans 15 amino acids. CDR3 loop: CASSPGTGAYYEQYF. In DNA, the CDR3 is TGTGCCAGCAGTCCAGGGACAGGGGCCTACTACGAGCAGTACTTC.

The chain combines TRBV28 with TRBJ2-7, with TRBD1 matching 8 bases. V shed 3 bases, J shed 3 bases, and the junction held 10 bases outside the gene matches. Germline V gives CDR1 MDHEN, CDR2 SYDVKM. This CDR3 has 16 residues. The CDR3 loop reads CASSFSPGQEHYEQYF. The CDR3 nucleotides are TGTGCCAGCAGTTTCTCCCCGGGACAGGAACACTACGAGCAGTACTTC.

This chain uses TRBV7-2 with TRBJ2-1, with D possibly matching TRBD2 (5 bases). Trimming left V 2 bases short and J 3 bases short, with 14 bases between. This CDR3 is 16 amino acids long. CDR1 is SGHTA, CDR2 FQGNSA, per germline. The CDR3 region has the DNA TGTGCCAGCAGCTTAATCCCGGCCGGGGTCTACAATGAGCAGTTCTTC. It encodes CASSLIPAGVYNEQFF.

The chain recombines TRBV5-5 with TRBJ2-2; D gene uncertain. Trimming removed 2 bases from V and 0 bases from J, with 8 bases in between. The germline V gene encodes CDR1 SGHKS and CDR2 YYEKEE (reference sequence). The CDR3 is made up of 15 amino acids. The CDR3 sequence: CASSFGPANTGELFF. As DNA, the CDR3 is TGTGCCAGCAGCTTTGGGCCAGCGAACACCGGGGAGCTGTTTTTT.

This rearrangement joins TRBV18 to TRBJ1-6; the D is unclear. Germline CDR1 is KGHSH and CDR2 is LQKENI. Trimming took off 4 bases at V and 0 bases at J, with 10 bases between the two ends. The CDR3 length is 16 residues. For the CDR3, the DNA is TGTGCCAGCTCACTCATGGAGAGCTCCTATAATTCACCCCTCCACTTT. Translating gives CASSLMESSYNSPLHF.

The rearrangement joins TRBV28 to TRBJ2-7; 8 bases are a match to TRBD1. V was clipped by 7 bases and J by 12 bases; unmatched bases: 17. The CDR3 runs 14 residues. In germline, CDR1 is MDHEN, CDR2 SYDVKM. The CDR3 is CASTLSQGAYDLYF. CDR3 sequence (DNA): TGTGCCAGCACCCTCAGCCAGGGGGCTTATGATCTGTACTTC.

The gene calls are TRBV28 and TRBJ2-1; 8 bases are a match to TRBD2. CDR3 length equals 13 residues. With V trimmed by 5 bases and J by 9 bases, 6 bases remained unmatched. CDR1 and CDR2 (germline): MDHEN, SYDVKM. The CDR3: CASSQGSGIEQFF. As DNA, the CDR3 is TGTGCCAGCAGTCAGGGTAGCGGGATTGAGCAGTTCTTC. Complete variable domain (other parts from reference TRBV28 and TRBJ2-1): DVKVTQSSRYLVKRTGEKVFLECVQDMDHENMFWYRQDPGLGLRLIYFSYDVKMKEKGDIPEGYSVSREKKERFSLILESASTNQTSMYLCASSQGSGIEQFFGPGTRLTVL.

The gene calls are TRBV7-2 and TRBJ2-7; 8 nucleotides line up with TRBD2. CDR1 is SGHTA and CDR2 is FQGNSA in the germline V gene. This CDR3 has 16 amino acids. The V gene end was trimmed by 1 base and the J gene end by 2 bases; junction bases not matched to a gene: 7. CDR3 in DNA: TGTGCCAGCAGCTTAGGGGTAGCCGGGAGGGCCTACGAGCAGTACTTC. Residues: CASSLGVAGRAYEQYF. The whole variable domain, filled in from reference TRBV7-2 and TRBJ2-7, reads GAGVSQSPSNKVTEKGKDVELRCDPISGHTALYWYRQSLGQGLEFLIYFQGNSAPDKSGLPSDRFSAERTGGSVSTLTIQRTQQEDSAVYLCASSLGVAGRAYEQYFGPGTRLTVT.

The CDR3 DNA is TGTGCCAGCAGTGGACCAGGGGATCAGGGAGATACGCAGTATTTT. This sequence encodes CASSGPGDQGDTQYF. This rearrangement joins TRBV2 to TRBJ2-3, with a tentative D call TRBD1 (6 bases). Trimming pared 4 bases from V and 5 bases from J, leaving 16 bases between. Germline V gives CDR1 SNHLY, CDR2 FYNNEI. The CDR3 extends over 15 amino acids.

This sequence joins TRBV7-2 and TRBJ1-1; D is uncertain. The germline V and J ends were trimmed by 3 bases and 0 bases, with 11 bases remaining between them. The CDR3 runs 15 residues. Germline values: CDR1 SGHTA, CDR2 FQGNSA. This CDR3 is CASSFRLGVNTEAFF. Written as DNA, the CDR3 is TGTGCCAGCAGCTTTCGGCTGGGAGTGAACACTGAAGCTTTCTTT.

The chain joins TRBV27 to TRBJ2-3; tentatively, D is TRBD1 (5 bases). V gave up 3 bases and J gave up 6 bases, with 13 bases separating them. The CDR3 sequence is 14 residues long. Per the germline V gene, CDR1 is MNHEY and CDR2 is SMNVEV (reference sequence). DNA for the CDR3: TGTGCCAGCAGTTTTATAGGGGCCACGGATACGCAGTATTTT. Its protein is CASSFIGATDTQYF.

The chain links TRBV19 to TRBJ2-7; 11 nucleotides match TRBD1. Germline assignment: CDR1 LNHDA and CDR2 SQIVND (reference sequence). This CDR3 comprises 14 residues. Trimming cost V 4 bases and J 8 bases; bases outside gene matches: 7. The CDR3 loop reads CASSTQGTGGQQYF. The CDR3 DNA sequence: TGTGCCAGTAGTACCCAAGGGACAGGGGGGCAGCAGTACTTC.

This clone has only a few counts. V gene TRBV4-1 combines with J gene TRBJ1-1, with 7 positions matching TRBD1. From germline, CDR1 is MGHRA and CDR2 YSYEKL. The CDR3 is made up of 14 amino acids. The ends lost 2 bases at V and 4 bases at J; junction bases unmatched: 4. CDR3 in DNA: TGCGCCAGCAGCCAATCAGGGGGACTCACTGAAGCTTTCTTT. Amino acid sequence: CASSQSGGLTEAFF.

This clone was seen more than once but under ten times. The V gene is TRBV11-2, the J gene TRBJ2-4; TRBD2 might be the D (7 bases). Trimming removed 1 base at V and 7 bases at J, with 11 bases between. The germline gives CDR1 SGHAT, CDR2 FQNNGV. This CDR3 spans 14 amino acids. CDR3 sequence reads: CASSLGGGGNIQYF. In DNA, the CDR3 is TGTGCCAGCAGCTTAGGGGGGGGCGGGAACATTCAGTACTTC.

This rearrangement joins TRBV7-6 to TRBJ2-1, with 12 bases fitting TRBD2. Trimming took 1 base from V and 7 from J; bases not matched to a gene: 8. CDR3 length: 17 amino acids. Germline V gives CDR1 SGHVS, CDR2 FNYEAQ. The CDR3 protein is CASSLEASGGARNEQFF. The CDR3 DNA follows: TGTGCCAGCAGCTTAGAGGCTAGCGGGGGGGCCAGGAATGAGCAGTTCTTC.

This clone was found once. V usage is TRBV5-5 and J usage is TRBJ2-7; 9 positions match TRBD1. The CDR3 runs 16 residues. With V trimmed by 1 base and J by 6 bases, 11 bases remained unmatched. CDR1 is SGHKS, CDR2 YYEKEE, per germline (reference sequence). Written as DNA, the CDR3 is TGTGCCAGCAGCTTGACGGGGGACAGGGTGATCGGCGAGCAGTACTTC. Amino acids: CASSLTGDRVIGEQYF.

The rearrangement links TRBV6-6 to TRBJ2-3; the match to TRBD2 covers 9 bases. The CDR3 loop spans 16 amino acids. The trim removed 0 bases at V and 10 bases at J, leaving 11 bases unmatched. The germline gives CDR1 MNHNY, CDR2 SVGAGI (reference sequence). In DNA form, the CDR3 reads TGTGCCAGCAGTTACTCGAGCGGGGGGCCCCTCTGTCCGCAGTATTTT. As protein: CASSYSSGGPLCPQYF.